Included here is one TCR beta chain sequence, with context. The use of a sample-barcoded 5' primer and a J-beta primer mix characterized a second PCR of roughly 6 to 11 cycles. A single record per CDR3 protein comes from TCRdb applying MiXCR to the 5' RACE reads. This table holds about 840,000 distinct CDR3 sequences, under 35% found once. The sample originates from a study of blood T cells in healthy people across ages. Germline V gene data show CDR1 as SGHAT and CDR2 as FQDESV (reference sequence). Trimming took off 7 bases at V and 5 bases at J, with 23 bases between the two ends. The CDR3 covers 16 residues. Per sample, no less than 5 micrograms of total RNA were extracted. This sample was also put to use in a study of T cells of mothers and their children. That work contributes: During the second PCR, the M1S primer introduced sample barcodes along with 2-4 random nucleotides. The study obtained over 8 million TCR beta CDR3 reads per mother and 2.5 million to 3.5 million per child.

The sequence was collected from a woman aged 40 to 50 in good health. The gene calls are TRBV11-1 and TRBJ2-5; D not certain. Sequenced sample: blood. The CDR3 DNA is TGTGCCAGCAACCGACCCTGTCTGGGCGTAGGGGAGACCCAGTACTTC. This encodes CASNRPCLGVGETQYF.